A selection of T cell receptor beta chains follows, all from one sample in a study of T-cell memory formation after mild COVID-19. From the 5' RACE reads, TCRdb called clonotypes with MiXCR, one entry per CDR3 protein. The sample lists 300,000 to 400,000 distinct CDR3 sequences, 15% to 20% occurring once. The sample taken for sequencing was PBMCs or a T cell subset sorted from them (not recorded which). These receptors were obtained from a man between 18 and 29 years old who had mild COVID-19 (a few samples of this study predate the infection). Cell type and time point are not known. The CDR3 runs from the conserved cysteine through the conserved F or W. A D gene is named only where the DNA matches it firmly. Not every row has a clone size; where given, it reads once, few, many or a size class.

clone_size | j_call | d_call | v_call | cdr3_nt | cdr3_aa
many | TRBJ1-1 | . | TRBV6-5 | TGTGCCAGCAGTTATGTGGGGATACGAGGAGCTTTCTTT | CASSYVGIRGAFF
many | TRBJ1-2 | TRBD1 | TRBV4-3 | TGCGCCAGCAGCCGGACAGGGGGCTATGGCTACACCTTC | CASSRTGGYGYTF
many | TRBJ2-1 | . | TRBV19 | TGTGCCAGTACCTCGAGGGGCAGCGGCGCGCAGTTCTTC | CASTSRGSGAQFF
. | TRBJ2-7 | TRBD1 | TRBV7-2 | TGTGCCAGCAGCTACCCCGGGACAGGTTACGAGCAGTACTTC | CASSYPGTGYEQYF
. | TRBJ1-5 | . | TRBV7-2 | TGTGCCAGCAGCCCGAGGTTCGGGGTTGATCAGCCCCAGCATTTT | CASSPRFGVDQPQHF
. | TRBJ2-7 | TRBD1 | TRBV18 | TGTGCCAGCTCACCAGTCAGGGGACAGTCCTACGAGCAGTACTTC | CASSPVRGQSYEQYF
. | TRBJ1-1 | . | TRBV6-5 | TGTGCCAGCAGTTCCGCCGGGGGGGATAACACTGAAGCTTTCTTT | CASSSAGGDNTEAFF
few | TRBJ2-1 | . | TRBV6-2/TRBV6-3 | TGTGCCAGCGGATCGATTGTGGGGACGTATGAGCAGTTCTTC | CASGSIVGTYEQFF
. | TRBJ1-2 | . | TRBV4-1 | TGCGCCAGCAGCCAAGAGGGGGCGCGGTATGGCTACACCTTC | CASSQEGARYGYTF
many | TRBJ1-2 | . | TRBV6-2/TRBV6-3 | TGTGCCAGCAGTTACAACTATGGCTACACCTTC | CASSYNYGYTF
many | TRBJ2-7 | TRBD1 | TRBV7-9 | TGTGCCAGCAGCCATCGGACAGGGGGAACCTACGAGCAGTACTTC | CASSHRTGGTYEQYF
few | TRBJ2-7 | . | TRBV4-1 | TGCGCCAGCAGCCAAGATCCGACTCGCCCTGAGGAGCAGTACTTC | CASSQDPTRPEEQYF
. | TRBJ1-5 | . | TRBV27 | TGTGCCAGCAGTTCCGCGAACCGGATCCAGCCCCAGCATTTT | CASSSANRIQPQHF
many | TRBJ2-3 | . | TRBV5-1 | TGCGCCAGCAGCTTCCAGGGTTCCCCAGATACGCAGTATTTT | CASSFQGSPDTQYF
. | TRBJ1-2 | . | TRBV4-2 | TGTGCCAGCAGCCAAGATACGGGATTCGGGGGTGGCTACACCTTC | CASSQDTGFGGGYTF
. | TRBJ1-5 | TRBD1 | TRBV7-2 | TGTGCCAGCAGCCCGAGCGGGACAGGGGAGGTTCAGCCCCAGCATTTT | CASSPSGTGEVQPQHF
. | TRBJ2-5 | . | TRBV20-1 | TGCAGTGCTAGAGCGCCTAATCAAGAGACCCAGTACTTC | CSARAPNQETQYF
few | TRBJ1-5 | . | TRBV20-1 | TGCAGTGCTACGTCCGGGCAGCCCCAGCATTTT | CSATSGQPQHF
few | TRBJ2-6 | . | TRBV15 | TGTGCCACCAGCAGAAGACTCACCTCTGGGGCCAACGTCCTGACTTTC | CATSRRLTSGANVLTF
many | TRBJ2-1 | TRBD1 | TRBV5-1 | TGCGCCAGCAGCTTGACAGGGGCCACCTACAATGAGCAGTTCTTC | CASSLTGATYNEQFF
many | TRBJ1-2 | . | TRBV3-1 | TGTGCCAGCAGCCCTGACAGGAGTAAACCAGCTAACTATGGCTACACCTTC | CASSPDRSKPANYGYTF
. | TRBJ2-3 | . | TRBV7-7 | TGTGCTAGCAGCCCCCTTAAGGGGAGCGGAGATACGCAGTATTTT | CASSPLKGSGDTQYF
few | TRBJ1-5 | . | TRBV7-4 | TGTGCCAGCAGTCGCGGGGTCCTCGGGCAGCCCCAGCATTTT | CASSRGVLGQPQHF
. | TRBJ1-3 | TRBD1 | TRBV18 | TGTGCCAGCTCACCGCGACAGGGAGGATACACCATATATTTT | CASSPRQGGYTIYF
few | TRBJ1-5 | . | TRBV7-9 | TGTGCCAGCAGCTGGGAGGGTGAAGGTCAGCCCCAGCATTTT | CASSWEGEGQPQHF
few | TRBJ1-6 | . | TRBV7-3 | TGTGCCAGCAGCTCGACAGCATATAATTCACCCCTCCACTTT | CASSSTAYNSPLHF
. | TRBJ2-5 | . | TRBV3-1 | TGTGCCAGCAGCCAAGGGATTGGGGAGGAGACCCAGTACTTC | CASSQGIGEETQYF
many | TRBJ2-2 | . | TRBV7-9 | TGTGCCAGCAGGGCAGGGGCCACCGGGGAGCTGTTTTTT | CASRAGATGELFF
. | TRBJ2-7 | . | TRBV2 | TGTGCCAGCAGTGAAGTAACAGGGCAGCAGTACTTC | CASSEVTGQQYF
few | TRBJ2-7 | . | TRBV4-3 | TGCGCCAGCAGCCAAGATCACGGGACAAGTTACGAGCAGTACTTC | CASSQDHGTSYEQYF
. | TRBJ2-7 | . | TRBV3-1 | TGTGCCAGCAGCCAAGATATCACTTCCTACGAGCAGTACTTC | CASSQDITSYEQYF
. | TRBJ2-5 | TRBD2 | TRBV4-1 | TGCGCCAGCAGCCTCATCCAGCGGGGCCAAGAGACCCAGTACTTC | CASSLIQRGQETQYF
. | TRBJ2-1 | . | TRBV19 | TGTGCCAGTAGTATAAGCACATTCAGCTCCTACAATGAGCAGTTCTTC | CASSISTFSSYNEQFF
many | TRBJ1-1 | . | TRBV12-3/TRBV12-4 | TGTGCCAGCAGTCTCGTTATGAACACTGAAGCTTTCTTT | CASSLVMNTEAFF
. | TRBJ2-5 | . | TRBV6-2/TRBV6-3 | TGTGCCAGCAGGAGGGGTTTAGGAGGAGAGACCCAGTACTTC | CASRRGLGGETQYF
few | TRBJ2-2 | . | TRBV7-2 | TGTGCCAGCAGCTTAATAGAACAGAGTCTCACCGGGGAGCTGTTTTTT | CASSLIEQSLTGELFF
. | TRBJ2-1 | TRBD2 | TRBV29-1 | TGCAGCGGAACTAGCGGGGGGGCGGAATCGTACAATGAGCAGTTCTTC | CSGTSGGAESYNEQFF
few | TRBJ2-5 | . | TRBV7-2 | TGTGCCAGCAGCTGGCAGGGGGGACAAGAGACCCAGTACTTC | CASSWQGGQETQYF
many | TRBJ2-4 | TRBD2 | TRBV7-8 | TGTGCCAGCAGCTTAGGGGAGGGGACTACCCAGTACTTC | CASSLGEGTTQYF
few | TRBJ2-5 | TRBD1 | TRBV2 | TGTGCCAGCAGCGCTGACAGGGGAGGAGAGACCCAGTACTTC | CASSADRGGETQYF
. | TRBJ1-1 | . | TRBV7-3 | TGTGCCAGCATCCTGGGGGGGAACGGGAACACTGAAGCTTTCTTT | CASILGGNGNTEAFF
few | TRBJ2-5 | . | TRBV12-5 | TGTGCTAGTGGCCGGGCAGGGCGAGAGACCCAGTACTTC | CASGRAGRETQYF
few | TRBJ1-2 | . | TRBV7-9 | TGTGCCAGCAGCTTAGAGGCCGGGGCAGCCGTCGGCTACACCTTC | CASSLEAGAAVGYTF
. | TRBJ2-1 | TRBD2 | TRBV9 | TGTGCCAGCAGCGTAGCTTTTAGCGGGGTCTACAATGAGCAGTTCTTC | CASSVAFSGVYNEQFF